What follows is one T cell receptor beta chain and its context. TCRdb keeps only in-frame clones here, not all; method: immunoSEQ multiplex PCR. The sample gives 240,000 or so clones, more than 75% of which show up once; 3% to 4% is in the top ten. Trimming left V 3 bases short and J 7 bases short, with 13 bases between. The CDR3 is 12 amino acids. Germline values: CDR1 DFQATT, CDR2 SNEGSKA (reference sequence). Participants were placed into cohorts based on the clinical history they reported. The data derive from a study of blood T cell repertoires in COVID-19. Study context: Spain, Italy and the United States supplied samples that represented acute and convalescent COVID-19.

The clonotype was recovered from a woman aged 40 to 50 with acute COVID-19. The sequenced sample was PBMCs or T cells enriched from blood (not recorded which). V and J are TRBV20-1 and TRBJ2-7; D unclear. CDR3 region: CSASPNSNEQYF. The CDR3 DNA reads TGCAGTGCTAGTCCCAACTCGAATGAGCAGTACTTC.